This T cell receptor (beta chain) came from a study of regulatory T cells in long-lasting Graves disease (dated by TCRdb to about 2021). About the investigation overall: Persistent Graves' disease meant more than 5 years of antithyroid drug treatment with TSH receptor autoantibodies that stayed positive. In the clinical cohort, patients with persistent Graves' disease had used antithyroid drugs for an average of around ten years. A total of about 33 samples underwent TCR sequencing, from about 13 patients with persistent Graves' disease and 20 or so patients with newly diagnosed Graves' disease. Persistent Graves' disease patients were compared with newly diagnosed Graves' disease patients by peripheral blood TCR sequencing and RNA sequencing. The study was conducted in China and was registered as a clinical trial.

Interpreted using the paper, the time point label stands for: persistent/refractory GD, antithyroid drugs over 5 years with positive TRAb. For both TCR sequencing and RNA sequencing, RNA was extracted from PBMCs using TRIzol. The diagnosis of Graves' disease was made according to American Thyroid Association guidelines. Patients for the study were recruited at an endocrinology department in Xi'an, China. Each patient gave 7 to 9.5 milliliters of peripheral blood, collected in an EDTA anticoagulant tube. Ficoll Paque Plus density gradient separation was used to isolate PBMCs, and no further T cell sorting was performed. RNA quality was checked with an Agilent 2100 Bioanalyzer and agarose gel, and concentration with a NanoDrop 2000. This clonotype was counted many times. Its cognate antigen has yet to be identified. Base qualities are not at hand, and no much larger clone is one base apart. The study at large found these results: The authors noted that the small sample size was a limitation that may lower accuracy. Peripheral blood alone was examined, since thyroid tissue, which constituted the primary lesion, could not be accessed. Patients with persistent disease shared more public clonotypes (around 2,500) than newly diagnosed patients did (around 930). Preferential use of TRBV28, TRBJ1-2 and TRBJ2-5 was observed in persistent disease, whereas TRBV20-1 and TRBJ2-1 were favored in newly diagnosed disease. Persistent Graves' disease patients showed lower TCR Shannon entropy and fewer highly expanded clones than newly diagnosed patients, suggesting clonal expansion. Only the TCR beta chain was sequenced and analyzed.

The CDR3, cysteine through phenylalanine, is 16 amino acids long. Only the CDR3 DNA stays, 48 bases, in frame from base 1. CDR1 is given as SGHTA and CDR2 as FQGNSA, both from the germline V gene. Trimming leaves V shorter by 1 base and J shorter by 2 bases, with the junction holding 7 bases beyond the gene matches. The library was obtained by multiplex PCR. TCRdb names Illumina HiSeq 4000 as the instrument used. CDR3 regions were amplified by Arm-PCR with iRepertoire HTBI primers to construct TCR beta libraries. Gel purification was performed on PCR products prior to sequencing. On the study's bioinformatics: Gene usage analysis of CDR3 amino acid clonotypes used the approximately 62 TRBV and around 14 TRBJ segments found across samples. COPE and FqMerger were used to merge filtered high-quality paired reads into contigs. Contigs were aligned with BLAST to IMGT TRBV, TRBD and TRBJ reference genes, and CDR3 was defined per IMGT. Any clonotype with a frequency above 0.1% was counted as a highly expanded clone. Repertoire diversity was measured by Shannon entropy, and V-J evenness by the Gini coefficient. A clonotype was considered public if more than one individual shared it. The public reads were quality trimmed at Q25 with fastp and then assembled into clones with MiXCR by TCRdb, keeping productive beta chains. Rows merge per CDR3 protein into single entries with the most common DNA and genes. In this record, the V and J calls reflect TCRdb's handling and not the investigators' own analysis. The table for this sample lists approximately 470,000 distinct CDR3 sequences; 20% of them were counted only once. The top ten hold less than 9% of the sample.

This TCR was sampled from a female donor with Graves disease. The sequencing here drew on peripheral blood mononuclear cells (PBMCs), taken when the disease was refractory, from a patient treated with antithyroid drugs. The chain is made from TRBV7-2 and TRBJ1-2, and TRBD1 matches 7 of the central bases. The CDR3 protein: CASSLEGQSVNYGYTF. The DNA reads TGTGCCAGCAGCTTAGAGGGACAGAGCGTGAACTATGGCTACACCTTC. With all but the CDR3 taken from the reference TRBV7-2 and TRBJ1-2 genes, the full variable domain is: GAGVSQSPSNKVTEKGKDVELRCDPISGHTALYWYRQSLGQGLEFLIYFQGNSAPDKSGLPSDRFSAERTGGSVSTLTIQRTQQEDSAVYLCASSLEGQSVNYGYTFGSGTRLTVV.